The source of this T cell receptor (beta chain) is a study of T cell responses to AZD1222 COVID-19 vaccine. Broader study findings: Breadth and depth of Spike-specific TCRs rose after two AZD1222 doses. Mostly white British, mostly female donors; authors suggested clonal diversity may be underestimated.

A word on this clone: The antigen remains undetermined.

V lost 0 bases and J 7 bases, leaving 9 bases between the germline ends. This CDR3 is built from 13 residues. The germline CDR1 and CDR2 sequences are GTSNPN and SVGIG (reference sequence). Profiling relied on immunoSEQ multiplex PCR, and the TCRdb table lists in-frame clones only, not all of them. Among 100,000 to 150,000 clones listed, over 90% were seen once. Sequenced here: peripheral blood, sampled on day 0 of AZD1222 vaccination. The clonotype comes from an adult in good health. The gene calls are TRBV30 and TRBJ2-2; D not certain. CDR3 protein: CAWSVRGNGELFF. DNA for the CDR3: TGTGCCTGGAGTGTACGCGGCAACGGGGAGCTGTTTTTT. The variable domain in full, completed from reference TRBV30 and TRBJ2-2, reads SQTIHQWPATLVQPVGSPLSLECTVEGTSNPNLYWYRQAAGRGLQLLFYSVGIGQISSEVPQNLSASRPQDRQFILSSKKLLLSDSGFYLCAWSVRGNGELFFGEGSRLTVL.